This T cell receptor (beta chain) stems from a study of CD8 T cells in ankylosing spondylitis. Study conclusions and caveats: Apparently characteristic of ankylosing spondylitis blood was a TCR beta motif (roughly eight highly homologous variants).

The CDR3 has 16 amino acids. The V end was cut by 0 bases, the J end by 2 bases, with 11 bases between. CDR1 is LNHNV and CDR2 is YYDKDF in the germline V gene (reference sequence). Quantitative 5'-RACE was performed with molecular barcodes, and it yielded the TCR beta libraries. One entry per CDR3 protein results from TCRdb running MiXCR on the 5' RACE reads. The sample has some 700,000 distinct CDR3 sequences; under 20% are singletons. Note on this clonotype: The antigen is not known.

Sequenced material: blood, either unsorted or a sorted T cell fraction (not recorded which). The receptor's source is a male donor with ankylosing spondylitis. This chain joins TRBV15 and TRBJ2-1; the D is unclear. CDR3 loop: CATSRDAADAYNEQFF. The DNA for the CDR3 is TGTGCCACCAGCAGAGACGCGGCGGATGCCTACAATGAGCAGTTCTTC.